This T cell receptor (beta chain) appears in the sequencing data of a study of CD8+ T cells in alopecia areata listed by TCRdb under 2018. Concerning the study at large: To study T cell clonal expansion in alopecia areata, the researchers applied high-throughput TCRbeta sequencing to both the C3H/HeJ mouse model and human patients. TCRbeta CDR3 regions were amplified by immunoSEQ multiplex PCR using 35 Vbeta forward and 13 Jbeta reverse primers. Scalp clonality was compared across normal scalp (n=4), patchy alopecia areata scalp (n=8), and alopecia totalis/universalis scalp (n=8). Human TCRbeta sequencing covered scalp tissue and sorted CD4+ and CD8+ peripheral blood T cells from patchy and totalis/universalis alopecia areata patients and healthy controls. The RNA source kit depended on sample type: the PAXgene miRNA kit for fixed scalp, the miRNeasy kit for PBMCs, and the RNeasy kit for mouse skin. Study-level results and caveats: Compared with normal scalp, lesional scalp, particularly in alopecia totalis/universalis, had higher clonality and more expanded CD8+ clones, which suggests antigenic drive. Unlike mouse skin, which is dominated by gammadelta T cells, normal human skin has resident alphabeta T cells that are also sequenced, and this complicates analysis of the scalp TCR repertoire. Shared TCR sequences between patients were less evident than in mice, which may be partly attributable to HLA diversity in the patient population.

Inclusive of the bounding cysteine and phenylalanine, the CDR3 is 11 residues long. Only the CDR3 portion is preserved as DNA: 33 bases, with reading frame beginning at the first base. V is reduced by 2 bases and J by 3 bases, leaving a spacing of 5 bases between them. CDR1 DFQATT and CDR2 SNEGSKA are derived from the germline V gene (reference sequence). As for this clone: Its antigen is not yet known. No base quality values were provided; no much bigger clone lies one nucleotide off.

Lesional scalp punch biopsies and peripheral blood were obtained from alopecia areata patients. PBMCs were isolated by density centrifugation and stained for CD3, CD4 and CD8, after which CD4+ and CD8+ T cells were sorted on a FACSAria. Untreated alopecia areata patients were recruited as part of a multicenter biomarker study. For several biomarker-study patients, blood CD8+ T cells were further sorted into NKG2D-low and NKG2D-high fractions. The library was made by the immunoSEQ multiplex PCR assay. RNA was extracted from all samples and reverse transcribed into cDNA as template for TCR sequencing. SuperScript III was used to make first-strand cDNA, primed with a 2:1 mix of oligo-dT and random hexamers. A synthetic immune receptor repertoire was used to measure amplification bias, and any remaining bias was corrected computationally. Turning to the authors' computational methods: After raw reads were preprocessed to remove errors, the CDR3 was defined following IMGT conventions as running from the conserved cysteine to phenylalanine. Clonality was computed as 1 minus the Shannon entropy, with the entropy normalized by log2 of the number of productive unique TCRs. Scalp TCRbeta sequences were cross-referenced with sorted blood CD4 and CD8 repertoires so that the CD4 or CD8 identity of scalp clones could be inferred. What TCRdb holds here is the immuneACCESS table cut down to in-frame rearrangements. Part of the clones is not present; checked against another copy, under half of the missing clones reflect an unresolved V gene, and the others are unexplained. V, J and clone size derive from that table, while D and trimming were established from the DNA sequence. This sample has about 64,000 clones in its table, and roughly 45% of those were observed once. About 51% of the sample lies in the top ten.

Sequencing was done on a sample of NKG2D-low CD8+ T cells sorted from blood. The sample's cell subset or site label, in plain terms: sorted CD8+ NKG2D-low blood T cells. Rearrangement joined TRBV20-1 to TRBJ2-7; no confident D gene assignment can be made. The TCR comes from a human donor with alopecia areata. The DNA sequence follows: TGCAGTGCTAGACAGGTCTACGAGCAGTACTTC. This encodes CSARQVYEQYF.